The sequence of this T cell receptor (beta chain) was determined in a study of shared clonotypes between healthy human individuals. CDR3 size: 15 residues. Germline V CDR1 and CDR2: SGHTA, FQGNSA. V was trimmed by 3 bases and J by 5 bases, leaving 13 bases between them. Every donor was a Caucasian adult from Nashville, Tennessee. Memory CD4+ cells were the fraction left after CD45RA+ naive selection. Each subset's genomic DNA was split evenly across several immunoSEQ plates. The repertoire was sequenced with immunoSEQ multiplex PCR; TCRdb's copy has only in-frame clones and lacks some. The table records roughly 2.2 million clones, more than 85% of them present only once.

V gene TRBV7-2 combines with J gene TRBJ1-4, with D possibly being TRBD1 (6 bases). The receptor comes from a man aged 18 to 29 in good health. Some clones in this sample may be carry-over from other donors' samples. The sequenced sample was naive CD4+ T cells from PBMCs. The subset: CD45RA+ positively selected. CDR3 coding DNA: TGTGCCAGCAGCTTTTTCACAGGGACAAATGAAAAACTGTTTTTT. Amino acid sequence: CASSFFTGTNEKLFF.